This T cell receptor (beta chain) originates from a study of PD-1 blockade in classical Hodgkin lymphoma. Sequenced by immunoSEQ multiplex PCR; TCRdb stores in-frame clones only, minus some. The sample yields 45,000 to 55,000 clones, about 84% seen once. Points from the study as a whole: Those achieving complete response showed baseline diversity like newly diagnosed patients.

Relapse was seen in all patients after autologous stem cell transplantation, and brentuximab vedotin exposure was variable. Details on this clone: The target antigen is unknown.

Germline-derived CDR1 and CDR2 are MNHEY and SVGAGI. The V end was cut by 6 bases, the J end by 3 bases, with 17 bases between. The CDR3 covers 15 residues. Sequenced material: peripheral blood mononuclear cells (PBMCs), taken at baseline. The clonotype comes from a human donor with classical Hodgkin lymphoma. The chain has TRBV6-5 and TRBJ1-2; TRBD1 is a possible D gene (6 bases). CDR3 sequence: CASSPLQGYYYGYTF. Here the CDR3 DNA reads TGTGCCAGCAGCCCCCTACAGGGATACTACTATGGCTACACCTTC.